This T cell receptor beta chain stems from a study of cytomegalovirus exposure and HLA in healthy donors (dated by TCRdb to the late 2010s). Study-level background: According to an earlier analysis of 450 to 650 of the donors, some 170 million T cells yielded roughly 110 million unique TCR beta sequences and approximately 300 Gb of sequence data. An early release covering about 600 HLA-typed donors comprised roughly 300 gigabases of sequencing data and 85 million or so unique TCR sequences. The number of typed donors differed by locus: about 629-630 for A, B, C, DRB1 and DQB1; 522 for DQA1; fewer than 610 for DPA1; and roughly 470 for DPB1. To study patterns of TCR occurrence, a later analysis re-analyzed previously published TCR beta repertoires from 600 to 750 donors and added high-resolution HLA genotyping. Every discovery cohort repertoire had been produced on one sequencing platform. The study was designed to test whether signatures of past pathogen exposure could be identified by cataloging public T cell receptors. Besides the first cohort of hundreds of subjects, a separate validation cohort made up of roughly 120 different subjects was used. Rather than drawing on any new phenotypic data, the later analysis identified candidate immune exposures from TCR beta sequences and the way those sequences occurred across donors. Among 398 genotyped donors of the cohort, an average of roughly 240,000 unique TCR beta nucleotide sequences were sequenced per donor, roughly a sixth of them non-productive. In a later genetic analysis, genome-wide SNP genotypes for 398 of the 666 donors were used, and that subset was treated as a discovery cohort. The genetic ancestry cluster associated with self-reported Caucasian donors included about 84% of the 398 genotyped donors. The study used immunosequencing to profile the T cell repertoires of 600 to 850 subjects and linked those repertoires to cytomegalovirus serostatus. High-throughput TCR immunosequencing, statistical association of individual TCRs with disease status, and machine learning were combined to predict cytomegalovirus infection status. Roughly five DR-DQ haplotypes were handled as single units for association and clustering because linkage in the cohort was strong. Alongside the repertoire data, information on donor age, sex, ethnicity and CMV serostatus was compiled. Class I and class II HLA loci were covered by the typing at four-digit resolution. An earlier analysis of more than 450 of the donors used high-throughput TCR beta sequencing to judge whether each TCR beta V gene segment behaved as functional or pseudogenic.

Library preparation was by the immunoSEQ multiplex PCR assay. The multiplex PCR relied on a mix of 60 forward primers for TCR Vbeta segments and 13 reverse primers for TCR Jbeta segments. A multiplex PCR assay on genomic DNA amplified the CDR3 region of rearranged TCR beta genes. Amplified TCR beta libraries were sequenced as 87-base-pair reads on the Illumina HiSeq System. Concerning the study's data processing: In a later analysis, roughly 80 million unique TCR beta chains were counted across the 500 to 700 repertoires, and about 10 million of these chains were shared by at least two donors. To remove PCR and sequencing errors, raw reads were error-corrected and collapsed into unique sequences using a nearest-neighbor algorithm that merged closely related sequences. V, D and J gene segments were assigned by aligning CDR3 sequences to IMGT reference sequences. For a sequence to be retained, at least a six-nucleotide match to both a V gene segment and a J gene segment was required. A rearrangement counted as productive if the CDR3 had no stop codons and remained in frame with V and J, and every other rearrangement counted as non-productive. Following IMGT convention, CDR3 was defined as the stretch from the second conserved V-encoded cysteine to the conserved J-encoded phenylalanine. In an earlier analysis of around 570 of the donors, sequences lacking an unambiguous match to a single V gene segment were excluded. In an earlier analysis of around 590 of the donors, a V segment was called functional when productive rearrangements were above 56.7%, and segregating when the standard deviation between donors exceeded 5%. A statistical classification framework was built to diagnose cytomegalovirus status from the catalog of TCR beta chain sequences. V and J gene assignment, in a later analysis, came from comparing TCR nucleotide sequences with IMGT/GENE-DB human TR gene sequences. A later analysis assigned CDR3 sequences and most-parsimonious VDJ recombination scenarios with the TCRdist pipeline. A later analysis defined each TCR beta chain by its CDR3 amino acid sequence plus V-gene family, and excluded reads lacking a unique V-gene family. To address suspected cross-contamination and a sequencing artifact, a later analysis removed under 600 highly shared, low-generation-probability nucleotide sequences. A later analysis calculated a clonal expansion index for each public chain from normalized within-repertoire ranks of inferred template counts. Generation probabilities in a later analysis came from a VDJ recombination model fitted to out-of-frame rearrangements, and those results were checked against IGoR. In a later analysis, TCR-TCR, TCR-HLA and TCR-CMV co-occurrence was scored with hypergeometric tests, and a repertoire-size bias correction was applied to TCR pairs. In a later analysis, false discovery rates were estimated by permuting HLA or CMV assignments 20 times. In a later analysis, co-occurring TCRs were grouped using DBSCAN, with TCRdist sequence similarity added in when clustering inside HLA-allele-positive subsets. Repertoires with fewer than 30,000 or more than 120,000 public chains, plus five repertoires with anomalous nucleotide sharing, were excluded from co-occurrence clustering. The source is immuneACCESS, and TCRdb retained only in-frame sequences with V and J called. Part of the clones is not carried over; for the studies checked, unresolved V genes explain less than half of this, and the remainder is unexplained. V and J calls and clone size are given by that table; D and trimming were obtained from the DNA. The sample has fewer than 200,000 clones on record, around 80% of them singletons. The ten largest account for roughly 1.7% of the sample.

General findings and caveats noted by the study authors: In vitro tests confirmed that three of the cytomegalovirus-associated TCR beta chains recognize cytomegalovirus antigens. Most TCR sequences were observed very rarely across donors, whereas some public TCRs were present in many individuals. A later analysis found that HLA-associated TCR beta chains were more clonally expanded and had lower generation probabilities than equally common non-associated chains. Strong co-occurrence of HLA alleles, especially DR and DQ, made assigning TCR associations to individual alleles difficult. V-gene and J-gene trimming of TCR beta chains was associated with a missense DCLRE1C variant in a later genetic analysis, and the association was replicated in an independent cohort. Only TCR beta chains were sequenced in this cohort, and the absence of alpha or paired-chain data limited detectable features. In a later analysis, most CMV-associated TCR beta chains were found to appear HLA-restricted, with HLA associations seemingly driven largely by CMV exposure. The authors suggested that the approach could potentially be generalized to other disease states and immunological phenotypes. Specific HLA alleles were associated with some 15,000 TCR beta sequences at a false discovery rate of 0.05 in a later analysis. In a later genetic analysis, fewer N-insertions in productive TCRs were reported among donors in an Asian-associated ancestry cluster than the 666-donor mean. Correlated functional status among segregating V segments might reflect linkage disequilibrium, but an unknown experimental factor could not be ruled out. In a later analysis, several top co-occurrence clusters were reported to appear linked to parvovirus B19, influenza, CMV and Epstein-Barr virus. HLA typing was unavailable for some donors at each locus, so association tests used only the typed subset. For the cohort, immune exposure information was limited to CMV serostatus. In the study, approximately 160 TCR beta chains were listed as associated with cytomegalovirus. In an earlier analysis of about 540 of the donors, most TCR beta V segments were observed in productive rearrangements about 87% or about 30% of the time, broadly matching IMGT annotations. Presence/absence analyses assumed roughly uniform sequencing depth across donors, an assumption that may not hold. Seventeen rarely observed V segments, including chromosome 9 orphons, were excluded from the earlier analysis of approximately 600 of the donors because counts were too low. A further reported finding was that TCR beta sequences accurately predicted the HLA-A and HLA-B alleles for most subjects in the first cohort. Some IMGT-functional V segments, including TRBV6-2 and TRBV6-3, could not be distinguished by the 87-base-pair reads and were therefore excluded. According to a later analysis, TCR association rates differed among HLA loci, with DRB1 alleles showing the most associated TCRs and HLA-C alleles showing the fewest. The classifier was reported to diagnose cytomegalovirus status with high specificity and sensitivity in both the original and validation cohorts. A group of highly shared sequence variants was considered likely to be a technical artifact of the sequencing pipeline.

In this sample, this clone turned up a few times. No cognate antigen has been identified for it. An end of the junction does not agree with germline; a read error may underlie this. The same CDR3 can be traced to other DNA sequences in this sample. The cohort consisted of 650 to 700 healthy bone marrow donors. Cohort members were all nominally healthy when sampled, although unrecorded immune exposures were likely present. The donor was CMV seropositive and was included in the group of 300 or so seropositive cohort members. Every donor gave a peripheral blood sample, and the peripheral blood mononuclear cells from that sample were used for TCR beta sequencing. Genomic DNA extraction from the blood cell samples was performed with the Qiagen DNeasy Blood Extraction Kit. From a lookup of the germline V gene (reference sequence), CDR1 and CDR2 are LNHDA and SQIVND. Spanning cysteine to phenylalanine, the CDR3 consists of 13 amino acids. The sequence is cut down to CDR3 DNA, 39 bases in frame from base 1.

Sequencing was performed on PBMCs. The chain uses TRBV19 and TRBJ2-7; perhaps TRBD1 is the D gene, with 6 bases matching. This sequence was found in a man aged 40-50 years in good health and CMV-seropositive. This receptor has the CDR3 CASSIGTDYEQYF. The nucleotide sequence reads as follows: TGTGCCAGTAGTATAGGGACAGACTACGAACAGTACTTC.